This is a list of T cell receptor beta chains from one sample in a study of cytomegalovirus exposure and HLA in healthy donors. Sequenced by immunoSEQ multiplex PCR; TCRdb stores in-frame clones only, minus some. In the table there are about 170,000 clones, approximately 80% of which are singletons. The sample consisted of PBMCs. These receptors were obtained from a woman aged 50 to 60 in good health and CMV-seronegative. The CDR3 runs from the conserved cysteine through the conserved F or W. The D gene is left open where the match is weak. Size values are once, few and many counts, or a class for expanded clones, and some rows have none.

d_call j_call v_call clone_size cdr3_nt cdr3_aa
TRBD1 TRBJ1-2 TRBV5-6 . TGTGCCAGCAGCTTTGACCAGGGGGTGGGTGGCTACACCTTC CASSFDQGVGGYTF
TRBD2 TRBJ2-7 TRBV6-5 . TGTGCCAGCAGTAACCAGCGGGAGTTTGTGAACGAGCAGTACTTC CASSNQREFVNEQYF
TRBD1 TRBJ1-5 TRBV11-2 . TGTGCCAGCAGCTCAGACAGGGGTCCGAATCAGCCCCAGCATTTT CASSSDRGPNQPQHF
TRBD1 TRBJ1-4 TRBV28 . TGTGCCAGCGGGACAGGGAATGAAAAACTGTTTTTT CASGTGNEKLFF
TRBD1 TRBJ1-2 TRBV4-1 . TGCGCCAGCAGCCTGGGGGAACCCGGACAGGGGGCGTCGCACACCTTC CASSLGEPGQGASHTF
. TRBJ2-7 TRBV7-2 . TGTGCCAGCAGCCAAGGTGAGGGCTTCTACGAGCAGTACTTC CASSQGEGFYEQYF
. TRBJ1-2 TRBV28 . TGTGCCAGCAGTTCTCTAAACTATGGCTACACCTTC CASSSLNYGYTF
. TRBJ1-5 TRBV5-4 once TGTGCCAGCAGCTTGCAGGGTCGCAATCAGCCCCAGCATTTT CASSLQGRNQPQHF
. TRBJ2-3 TRBV7-6 . TGTGCCAGCAGCTCCCAGGCGGGCTTTAGTACAGATACGCAGTATTTT CASSSQAGFSTDTQYF
. TRBJ1-1 TRBV11-2 . TGTGCCAGCAGCTCCTCGATCCGCGGGAACACTGAAGCTTTCTTT CASSSSIRGNTEAFF
TRBD1 TRBJ1-3 TRBV5-6 . TGTGCCAGCAGCTTGCTGCAGGGGGCCTCTATTTCTGGAAACACCATATATTTT CASSLLQGASISGNTIYF
. TRBJ1-2 TRBV30 . TGTGCCGGTGAACGGTTGGACTATGGCTACACCTTC CAGERLDYGYTF
. TRBJ1-6 TRBV25-1 . TGTGCCAGCAGCGAGGCGGTTCCGAGATCACCCCTCCACTTT CASSEAVPRSPLHF
TRBD1 TRBJ1-5 TRBV6-5 . TGTGCCAGCAGCCTACGAGGGACAGGGAGACAGCCCCAGCATTTT CASSLRGTGRQPQHF
. TRBJ1-1 TRBV29-1 . TGCAGCGTTGAAATCGGGGTCACTGAAGCTTTCTTT CSVEIGVTEAFF
TRBD2 TRBJ2-2 TRBV28 . TGTGCCAGCAGTACCCAGACTAGCGGGAGTATCTCCCCTATGGGCACCGGGGAGCTGTTTTTT CASSTQTSGSISPMGTGELFF
TRBD1 TRBJ2-7 TRBV19 . TGTGCCAGTAGTATAGCGGGCAGGGGGACCTACGAGCAGTACTTC CASSIAGRGTYEQYF
TRBD1 TRBJ1-3 TRBV5-1 . TGCGCCAGCAGAGATACAGGGGCTGGAAACACCATATATTTT CASRDTGAGNTIYF
TRBD1 TRBJ1-5 TRBV18 . TGTGCCAGCTCACTAAGTGCCCGGGACAGCTACAATCAGCCCCAGCATTTT CASSLSARDSYNQPQHF
. TRBJ2-7 TRBV29-1 . TGCAGCGTTACCCCGGACAGCTTCTACGAGCAGTACTTC CSVTPDSFYEQYF
. TRBJ1-1 TRBV21-1 . TGTGCCAGCACCTTACCGGGACAGGTAGGAACTGAAGCTTTCTTT CASTLPGQVGTEAFF
TRBD1 TRBJ1-1 TRBV28 . TGTGCCAGCAGTTCCCAGGGGGCTTCGTTTGAAGCTTTCTTT CASSSQGASFEAFF
TRBD2 TRBJ2-4 TRBV9 . TGTGCCAGCAGCGTAGGGAGTAGCGGGGGGTCCGCAAACATTCAGTACTTC CASSVGSSGGSANIQYF
. TRBJ2-7 TRBV5-1 . TGCGCCAGCACACTCGACGGGAGCGGTAGCGACGAGCAGTACTTC CASTLDGSGSDEQYF
. TRBJ2-7 TRBV6-6 . TGTGCCAGCAGGGACATAGCCTACGAGCAGTACTTC CASRDIAYEQYF
TRBD2 TRBJ2-3 TRBV30 . TGTGCCCGGGGGGGGCAAGGAGATACGCAGTATTTT CARGGQGDTQYF
. TRBJ2-2 TRBV5-1 . TGCGCCAGCAGCTTGGCCCGGGTTGGGAACACCGGGGAGCTGTTTTTT CASSLARVGNTGELFF
TRBD1 TRBJ2-7 TRBV28 . TGTGCCAGCAGTTTAGCCGTGGACAGGCCACGTGGGCAGTACTTC CASSLAVDRPRGQYF
. TRBJ1-5 TRBV4-1 . TGCGCCAGCAGCCAGGTAACCTTGGGAGGGGGACAGCCCCAGCATTTT CASSQVTLGGGQPQHF
. TRBJ2-7 TRBV5-6 once TGTGCCAGCAGCTCGATCGAGAGACTAAGAACCTACGAGCAGTACTTC CASSSIERLRTYEQYF
. TRBJ1-3 TRBV18 . TGTGCCAGCTCACCAACGGGGTCGGAAAAGGACACCATATATTTT CASSPTGSEKDTIYF
. TRBJ1-2 TRBV29-1 . TGCAGCGTTGAGTACAGTATCTATGGCTACACCTTC CSVEYSIYGYTF
. TRBJ2-7 TRBV19 . TGTGCCAGTAGTATAAACGACAGGCCCAACTACGAGCAGTACTTC CASSINDRPNYEQYF
. TRBJ2-2 TRBV6-4 . TGTGCCAGCAGCCACTCTGGAGGGGTAATCGCGAACACCGGGGAGCTGTTTTTT CASSHSGGVIANTGELFF
TRBD1 TRBJ1-6 TRBV28 . TGTGCCAGCAACCGCCTCCCGGACAGGGGGAATTCACCCCTCCACTTT CASNRLPDRGNSPLHF
. TRBJ2-7 TRBV7-2 . TGTGCCAGCAGATCGGGACTTACGACCTACGAGCAGTACTTC CASRSGLTTYEQYF
TRBD1 TRBJ2-7 TRBV28 . TGTGCCAGCAGTTCACCGGGACAGGGGGCTTACGAGCAGTACTTC CASSSPGQGAYEQYF
. TRBJ2-7 TRBV19 . TGTGCCACCCGTGTAGAGGGCTACGAGCAGTACTTC CATRVEGYEQYF
. TRBJ2-6 TRBV6-5 . TGTGCCAGCAGTCCCAGGGGCTCTGGGGCCAACGTCCTGACTTTC CASSPRGSGANVLTF
. TRBJ1-5 TRBV4-3 . TGCGCCAGCAGCCCGACGGTGGGGAGCAGCAATCAGCCCCAGCATTTT CASSPTVGSSNQPQHF
TRBD1 TRBJ1-5 TRBV19 . TGTGCCAGTAGTATAGAACAGGGGGCAGGGCAGCCCCAGCATTTT CASSIEQGAGQPQHF
TRBD1 TRBJ1-2 TRBV28 . TGTGCCAGTCGGACAGGGGACTATGGCTACACCTTC CASRTGDYGYTF
. TRBJ1-4 TRBV21-1 . TGTGCCAGCAGCACCCGAAACTACGCCGGGACAGGGGCCCTAGGTGAAAAACTGTTTTTT CASSTRNYAGTGALGEKLFF
TRBD2 TRBJ2-1 TRBV6-1 . TGTGCCAGCAGTGAGCGGGGGGGCCGGGATGAGCAGTTCTTC CASSERGGRDEQFF
TRBD1 TRBJ1-1 TRBV7-9 . TGTGCCAGCAGCTTACCTGGGACAGACGGGGCTTTCTTT CASSLPGTDGAFF
. TRBJ1-5 TRBV19 . TGTGCCAGTAGTATAAACAGCCATAGCAATCAGCCCCAGCATTTT CASSINSHSNQPQHF
TRBD1 TRBJ2-3 TRBV5-1 . TGCGCCAGCAGCCTAACTGGACAGGGGCCAGATACGCAGTATTTT CASSLTGQGPDTQYF
. TRBJ2-7 TRBV28 . TGTGCCAGCAGTTTATTGGGGGGGCGACGGCCCTACGAGCAGTACTTC CASSLLGGRRPYEQYF
TRBD1 TRBJ2-7 TRBV6-5 . TGTGCCAGCAGTTACGCGGGACAGGGGGGCGACGAGCAGTACTTC CASSYAGQGGDEQYF
TRBD1 TRBJ1-5 TRBV19 . TGTGCCAGTACCGGGACAGGGAGCTTGGGCCAGCCCCAGCATTTT CASTGTGSLGQPQHF
TRBD2 TRBJ2-1 TRBV5-1 . TGCGCCAGCAGCGGCCCGGGACTAGCGTCAAGGAGCTCCTACAATGAGCAGTTCTTC CASSGPGLASRSSYNEQFF
TRBD1 TRBJ1-5 TRBV9 . TGTGCCAGCAGCAACAGGGGCGCGCAGCCCCAGCATTTT CASSNRGAQPQHF
TRBD2 TRBJ2-5 TRBV7-2 . TGTGCCAGCAGCCATCCGGGACTAGCGGGGGAGACCCAGTACTTC CASSHPGLAGETQYF
TRBD1 TRBJ2-1 TRBV7-6 . TGTGCCAGCAGCCCGCGGACAGGGGGCTACAATGAGCAGTTCTTC CASSPRTGGYNEQFF